The clone carrying this T cell receptor beta chain was recorded at least ten times. The antigen remains unidentified. This specimen belongs to a study of identical twins. Study findings and constraints: Fewer insertions characterized abundant cord blood beta clonotypes, whereas memory repertoires showed none.

A universal primer site was created by template switching, with the cDNA bearing unique molecular identifiers. TCRdb analysed the 5' RACE reads with MiXCR anew, one entry per CDR3 protein. This table has approximately 490,000 distinct CDR3 sequences, 20% to 25% appearing once. Trimming removed 0 bases at V and 14 bases at J, with 14 bases between. The CDR3 spans 13 residues. From germline, CDR1 is SGHDT and CDR2 YYEEEE. The same specimen was also included in a second study, on yellow fever vaccine responses in identical twins.

The chain joins TRBV5-6 to TRBJ1-4; D is unclear. The source is a woman aged 18 to 35 in good health. Sequenced sample: CD4+ T cells sorted from blood. DNA for the CDR3: TGTGCCAGCAGCTTGGGAGGAGTCAACCCCCTGTTTTTT. Its translation is CASSLGGVNPLFF.